This TCR beta chain was obtained from a study of shared clonotypes between healthy human individuals. Germline V gives CDR1 ENHRY, CDR2 SYGVKD. CDR3 length equals 11 residues. J gave up 7 bases and V 6 bases, and 2 bases lay outside the gene matches. Data came from immunoSEQ multiplex PCR; TCRdb stores just in-frame clones and leaves some out. The sample shows some 500,000 clones, 90% to 97% of them seen only once. The sample consisted of naive CD4+ T cells sorted from blood. Subset reported: CD45RA+ positively selected. The clonotype was recovered from a woman in her thirties in good health. The chain joins TRBV10-3 to TRBJ1-2, with TRBD1 matching 7 bases. The CDR3 DNA sequence: TGTGCCATCAGAGGGGGCTCTGGCTACACCTTC. Its protein product is CAIRGGSGYTF.